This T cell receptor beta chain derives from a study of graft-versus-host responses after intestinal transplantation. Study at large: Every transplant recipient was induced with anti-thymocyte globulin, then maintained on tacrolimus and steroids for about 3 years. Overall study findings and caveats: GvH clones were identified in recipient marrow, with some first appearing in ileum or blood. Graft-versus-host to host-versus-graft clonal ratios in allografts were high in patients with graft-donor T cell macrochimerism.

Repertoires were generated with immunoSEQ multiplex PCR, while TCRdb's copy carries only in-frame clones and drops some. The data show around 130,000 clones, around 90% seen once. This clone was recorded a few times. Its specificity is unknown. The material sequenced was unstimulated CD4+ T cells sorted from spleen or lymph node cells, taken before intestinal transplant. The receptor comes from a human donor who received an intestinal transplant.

DNA of the CDR3: TGTGCCAGCAGCCGGTTATCAACCAATGGCTACACCTTC. Its translation is CASSRLSTNGYTF. The chain has TRBV7-9 and TRBJ1-2, with D unclear. V dropped 5 bases and J dropped 6 bases, with 13 bases sitting between them. Germline V gives CDR1 SEHNR, CDR2 FQNEAQ (reference sequence). The CDR3 has 13 amino acids.